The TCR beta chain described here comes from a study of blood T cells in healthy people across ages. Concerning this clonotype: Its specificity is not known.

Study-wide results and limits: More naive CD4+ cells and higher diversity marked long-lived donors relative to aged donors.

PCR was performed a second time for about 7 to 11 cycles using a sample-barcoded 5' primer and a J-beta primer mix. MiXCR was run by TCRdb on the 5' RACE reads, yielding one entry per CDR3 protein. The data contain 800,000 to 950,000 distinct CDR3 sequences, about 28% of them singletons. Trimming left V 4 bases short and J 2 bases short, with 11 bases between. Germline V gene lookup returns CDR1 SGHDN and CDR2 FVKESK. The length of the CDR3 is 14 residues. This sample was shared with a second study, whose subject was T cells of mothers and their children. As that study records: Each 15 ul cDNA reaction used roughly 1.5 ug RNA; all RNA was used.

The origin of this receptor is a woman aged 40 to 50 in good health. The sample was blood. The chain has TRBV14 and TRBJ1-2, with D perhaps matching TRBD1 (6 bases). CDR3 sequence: CASSRQVRNYGYTF. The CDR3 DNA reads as TGTGCCAGCAGCCGACAGGTCAGAAACTATGGCTACACCTTC.